The rows below give T cell receptor beta chains drawn from one sample of a study of stem cell transplantation in POMP-related autoinflammatory disease. Clones were sequenced by immunoSEQ multiplex PCR, and TCRdb holds only the in-frame ones, with some missing. The data contain tens of thousands of clones, approximately 91% of them singletons. The sequencing used CD4+ T cells from PBMCs, collected after stem cell transplantation. The receptor set was obtained from a human patient with POMP-related autoinflammation and immune dysregulation (PRAID). Some T cells here may be from the graft donor. CDR3s include the opening cysteine and the closing phenylalanine or tryptophan. Fields, in order: D gene, clone size, CDR3 length, V gene, J gene, CDR3 protein, CDR3 DNA. The D gene is left open where the match is weak. Clone size is given for some rows only: seen once, a few or many times, or a class if the clone is expanded.

D: TRBD1; size: few; length: 13; V: TRBV18; J: TRBJ1-6; CDR3: CASSGTGISPLHF; DNA: TGTGCCAGCTCAGGGACAGGGATTTCACCCCTCCACTTT
D: TRBD2; size: -; length: 16; V: TRBV2; J: TRBJ2-3; CDR3: CASSPPSGGGPDTQYF; DNA: TGTGCCAGCAGTCCCCCTAGCGGGGGGGGCCCAGATACGCAGTATTTT
D: -; size: once; length: 14; V: TRBV18; J: TRBJ2-1; CDR3: CASSPGTSGNEQFF; DNA: TGTGCCAGCTCCCCTGGGACAAGCGGCAATGAGCAGTTCTTC
D: TRBD1; size: -; length: 15; V: TRBV11-3; J: TRBJ2-2; CDR3: CASSLDGTDTGELFF; DNA: TGTGCCAGCAGCTTAGATGGGACAGACACCGGGGAGCTGTTTTTT
D: -; size: -; length: 11; V: TRBV6-9; J: TRBJ1-5; CDR3: CASSFNQPQHF; DNA: TGTGCCAGCAGTTTTAATCAGCCCCAGCATTTT
D: TRBD1; size: -; length: 15; V: TRBV5-1; J: TRBJ1-4; CDR3: CASSSKQGANEKLFF; DNA: TGCGCCAGCAGCTCCAAACAGGGGGCAAATGAAAAACTGTTTTTT
D: -; size: -; length: 13; V: TRBV28; J: TRBJ1-2; CDR3: CASRGHGAGGYTF; DNA: TGTGCCAGCAGGGGACACGGGGCGGGTGGCTACACCTTC
D: -; size: -; length: 12; V: TRBV29-1; J: TRBJ2-7; CDR3: CSAGVPPLEQYF; DNA: TGCAGCGCTGGGGTCCCTCCACTAGAGCAGTACTTC
D: -; size: few; length: 14; V: TRBV7-3; J: TRBJ2-7; CDR3: CASSLSDRTHEQYF; DNA: TGTGCCAGCAGCTTAAGTGACAGGACTCACGAGCAGTACTTC
D: -; size: -; length: 13; V: TRBV18; J: TRBJ2-3; CDR3: CASSQGQEDTQYF; DNA: TGTGCCAGCTCCCAAGGCCAGGAAGATACGCAGTATTTT
D: -; size: few; length: 14; V: TRBV19; J: TRBJ1-2; CDR3: CASKAGRENYGYTF; DNA: TGTGCCAGTAAGGCGGGAAGAGAGAACTATGGCTACACCTTC
D: -; size: -; length: 12; V: TRBV2; J: TRBJ1-2; CDR3: CAIYRDGYGYTF; DNA: TGTGCCATCTATCGGGACGGCTATGGCTACACCTTC
D: TRBD1; size: -; length: 14; V: TRBV30; J: TRBJ2-2; CDR3: CAWSDRGRPGELFF; DNA: TGTGCCTGGAGCGACAGGGGGCGCCCCGGGGAGCTGTTTTTT
D: -; size: -; length: 14; V: TRBV6-6; J: TRBJ2-5; CDR3: CASSYSGVAQTQYF; DNA: TGTGCCAGCAGTTACTCGGGTGTCGCCCAGACCCAGTACTTC
D: -; size: -; length: 15; V: TRBV2; J: TRBJ1-4; CDR3: CASNPTGLANEKLFF; DNA: TGTGCCAGCAATCCTACAGGGCTAGCTAATGAAAAACTGTTTTTT
D: -; size: -; length: 19; V: TRBV19; J: TRBJ2-5; CDR3: CASSIDARRGRSRKETQYF; DNA: TGTGCCAGTAGTATAGACGCGCGGCGGGGCCGGTCGCGGAAGGAGACCCAGTACTTC
D: -; size: -; length: 13; V: TRBV12-3/TRBV12-4; J: TRBJ1-1; CDR3: CASFRDLSAEAFF; DNA: TGTGCCAGTTTCCGGGACCTTTCAGCTGAAGCTTTCTTT
D: TRBD2; size: -; length: 16; V: TRBV2; J: TRBJ2-5; CDR3: CASSGTSGRRGETQYF; DNA: TGTGCCAGCAGCGGGACTAGCGGGAGGCGAGGGGAGACCCAGTACTTC
D: -; size: -; length: 15; V: TRBV4-1; J: TRBJ1-1; CDR3: CASSQDPLVATEAFF; DNA: TGCGCCAGCAGCCAAGATCCCTTGGTGGCTACTGAAGCTTTCTTT
D: -; size: -; length: 13; V: TRBV6-6; J: TRBJ2-7; CDR3: CASSPRTAYEQYF; DNA: TGTGCCAGCAGCCCGCGGACAGCCTACGAGCAGTACTTC
D: TRBD2; size: -; length: 13; V: TRBV11-3; J: TRBJ2-1; CDR3: CASSSTSGGTQFF; DNA: TGTGCCAGCAGCTCAACTAGCGGGGGGACGCAGTTCTTC
D: TRBD1; size: -; length: 14; V: TRBV6-1; J: TRBJ1-1; CDR3: CASSDYRGSTEAFF; DNA: TGTGCCAGCAGTGATTACAGGGGGAGCACTGAAGCTTTCTTT
D: TRBD1; size: -; length: 15; V: TRBV5-1; J: TRBJ2-2; CDR3: CASSAGTGRTGELFF; DNA: TGCGCCAGCAGCGCCGGGACAGGGAGGACCGGGGAGCTGTTTTTT
D: -; size: -; length: 11; V: TRBV20-1; J: TRBJ2-7; CDR3: CSASGEDEQYF; DNA: TGCAGTGCTAGTGGGGAGGACGAGCAGTACTTC
D: -; size: few; length: 13; V: TRBV29-1; J: TRBJ1-3; CDR3: CSGLQRSGNTIYF; DNA: TGCAGCGGACTACAGCGCTCTGGAAACACCATATATTTT
D: TRBD1; size: -; length: 15; V: TRBV6-6; J: TRBJ2-7; CDR3: CASSYLAGGPYEQYF; DNA: TGTGCCAGCAGTTACTTGGCAGGGGGCCCCTACGAGCAGTACTTC
D: TRBD2; size: -; length: 11; V: TRBV20-1; J: TRBJ2-7; CDR3: CSARGSYEQYF; DNA: TGCAGTGCTCGCGGGAGTTACGAGCAGTACTTC
D: -; size: -; length: 14; V: TRBV21-1; J: TRBJ1-1; CDR3: CASSKGAGRAEAFF; DNA: TGTGCCAGCAGCAAAGGGGCAGGGAGAGCTGAAGCTTTCTTT
D: TRBD1; size: -; length: 15; V: TRBV5-1; J: TRBJ2-3; CDR3: CASSIGQGFIDTQYF; DNA: TGCGCCAGCAGCATAGGACAGGGGTTCATAGATACGCAGTATTTT
D: -; size: few; length: 14; V: TRBV5-1; J: TRBJ2-1; CDR3: CASSFRTAYNEQFF; DNA: TGCGCCAGCAGCTTTCGGACAGCCTACAATGAGCAGTTCTTC
D: -; size: -; length: 18; V: TRBV6-2/TRBV6-3; J: TRBJ2-1; CDR3: CASSYPFYYSGSYNEQFF; DNA: TGTGCCAGCAGTTACCCTTTCTATTACTCCGGCTCCTACAATGAGCAGTTCTTC
D: TRBD2; size: once; length: 17; V: TRBV4-1; J: TRBJ2-2; CDR3: CASSQDGREGAAGELFF; DNA: TGCGCCAGCAGCCAGGACGGGAGGGAAGGGGCGGCCGGGGAGCTGTTTTTT
D: -; size: -; length: 13; V: TRBV5-6; J: TRBJ2-1; CDR3: CASRIRQGNEQFF; DNA: TGTGCCAGCAGGATAAGACAAGGCAATGAGCAGTTCTTC
D: TRBD2; size: -; length: 17; V: TRBV5-1; J: TRBJ2-3; CDR3: CASSLGTSGPSTDTQYF; DNA: TGCGCCAGCAGCCTAGGGACTAGCGGTCCTAGCACAGATACGCAGTATTTT
D: -; size: -; length: 10; V: TRBV28; J: TRBJ2-3; CDR3: CATLGDTQYF; DNA: TGTGCCACCTTAGGGGATACGCAGTATTTT
D: -; size: -; length: 15; V: TRBV7-2; J: TRBJ2-7; CDR3: CASSLERQRGYEQYF; DNA: TGTGCCAGCAGCTTAGAGCGACAAAGGGGATACGAGCAGTACTTC
D: TRBD2; size: -; length: 14; V: TRBV28; J: TRBJ2-7; CDR3: CASIYSGTPHEQYF; DNA: TGTGCCAGCATTTATAGCGGGACCCCCCACGAGCAGTACTTC
D: -; size: -; length: 13; V: TRBV5-1; J: TRBJ1-4; CDR3: CASSSQGDEKLFF; DNA: TGCGCCAGCAGCTCCCAAGGAGATGAAAAACTGTTTTTT
D: -; size: -; length: 15; V: TRBV6-4; J: TRBJ2-3; CDR3: CASVGGGGRTDTQYF; DNA: TGTGCCAGCGTCGGCGGAGGGGGTCGCACAGATACGCAGTATTTT
D: TRBD1; size: -; length: 14; V: TRBV27; J: TRBJ1-2; CDR3: CASRLGQGVGGYTF; DNA: TGTGCCAGCAGACTCGGACAGGGGGTAGGGGGCTACACCTTC
D: TRBD1; size: -; length: 13; V: TRBV9; J: TRBJ2-7; CDR3: CASSGGTGPEQYF; DNA: TGTGCCAGCAGCGGGGGGACAGGGCCCGAGCAGTACTTC
D: TRBD1; size: -; length: 15; V: TRBV28; J: TRBJ2-7; CDR3: CASSPHRGRNSEQYF; DNA: TGTGCCAGCAGCCCCCACAGGGGGCGGAATTCCGAGCAGTACTTC
D: -; size: -; length: 16; V: TRBV27; J: TRBJ2-2; CDR3: CASSFRRPAATGELFF; DNA: TGTGCCAGCAGTTTTAGACGGCCAGCTGCCACCGGGGAGCTGTTTTTT
D: -; size: once; length: 12; V: TRBV5-8; J: TRBJ2-3; CDR3: CASSSSSDTQYF; DNA: TGTGCCAGCAGCTCATCCTCGGATACGCAGTATTTT
D: TRBD2; size: -; length: 16; V: TRBV18; J: TRBJ2-2; CDR3: CASSASWTSGGLMGFF; DNA: TGTGCCAGCTCAGCATCCTGGACTAGCGGGGGCCTGATGGGGTTTTTT
D: -; size: -; length: 12; V: TRBV28; J: TRBJ1-1; CDR3: CASSLGTRPDFF; DNA: TGTGCCAGCAGTTTAGGGACACGGCCGGATTTCTTT
D: -; size: -; length: 12; V: TRBV19; J: TRBJ2-5; CDR3: CASKGGAETQYF; DNA: TGTGCCAGTAAGGGGGGGGCAGAGACCCAGTACTTC
D: -; size: once; length: 12; V: TRBV6-5; J: TRBJ1-2; CDR3: CASSPRGIGYTF; DNA: TGTGCCAGCAGTCCACGGGGAATTGGCTACACCTTC
D: -; size: once; length: 17; V: TRBV27; J: TRBJ1-4; CDR3: CASSPLVARQGGEKLFF; DNA: TGTGCCAGCAGTCCCCTCGTTGCCCGGCAGGGAGGCGAAAAACTGTTTTTT
D: -; size: -; length: 12; V: TRBV6-1; J: TRBJ2-7; CDR3: CASSEGGYEQYF; DNA: TGTGCCAGCAGTGAAGGGGGCTACGAGCAGTACTTC